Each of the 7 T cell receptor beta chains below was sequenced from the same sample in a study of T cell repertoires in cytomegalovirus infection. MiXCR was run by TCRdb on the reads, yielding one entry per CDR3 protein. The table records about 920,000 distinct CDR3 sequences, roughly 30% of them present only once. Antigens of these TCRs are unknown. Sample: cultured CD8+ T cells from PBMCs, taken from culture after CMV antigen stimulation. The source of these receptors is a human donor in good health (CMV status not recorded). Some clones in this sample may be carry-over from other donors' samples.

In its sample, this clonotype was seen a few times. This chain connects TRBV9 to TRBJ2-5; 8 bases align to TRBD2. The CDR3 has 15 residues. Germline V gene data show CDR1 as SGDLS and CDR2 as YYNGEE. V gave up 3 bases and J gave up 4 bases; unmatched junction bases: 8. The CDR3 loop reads CASSGGLGLGETQYF. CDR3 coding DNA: TGTGCCAGCAGCGGGGGACTAGGGTTGGGAGAGACCCAGTACTTC.

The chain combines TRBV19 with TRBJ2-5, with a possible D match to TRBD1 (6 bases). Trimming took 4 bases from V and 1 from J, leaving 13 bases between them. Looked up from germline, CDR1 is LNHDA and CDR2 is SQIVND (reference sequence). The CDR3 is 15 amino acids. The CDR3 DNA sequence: TGTGCCAGTAGTACCACAGGGTCGGGCCAAGAGACCCAGTACTTC. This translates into CASSTTGSGQETQYF.

The CDR3 loop reads CASSPYGGGTDTQYF. The DNA of the CDR3 is TGTGCCAGCAGCCCCTACGGGGGCGGAACAGATACGCAGTATTTT. This chain links TRBV7-2 with TRBJ2-3; D is perhaps TRBD1 or TRBD2 (6 bases each). Between the trimmed V and J ends, which lost 5 bases and 3 bases, there was a span of 15 bases. CDR3 length: 15 residues. Germline CDR1 reads SGHTA; CDR2 reads FQGNSA.

The CDR3: CAISPGTSIPDTQYF. In DNA form, the CDR3 reads TGTGCCATCAGCCCTGGGACTAGCATCCCAGATACGCAGTATTTT. This chain connects TRBV10-3 to TRBJ2-3; 9 bases match TRBD2. V was pared by 6 bases and J by 4 bases, with 8 bases of the junction left unmatched. There are 15 residues in the CDR3. Germline CDR1 and CDR2: ENHRY and SYGVKD.

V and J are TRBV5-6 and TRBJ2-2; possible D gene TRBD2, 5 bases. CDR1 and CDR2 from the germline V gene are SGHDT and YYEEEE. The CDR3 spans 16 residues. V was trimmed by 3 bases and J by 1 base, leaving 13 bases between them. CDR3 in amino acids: CASSSGYPVNTGELFF. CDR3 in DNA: TGTGCCAGCAGCTCGGGATATCCGGTGAACACCGGGGAGCTGTTTTTT.

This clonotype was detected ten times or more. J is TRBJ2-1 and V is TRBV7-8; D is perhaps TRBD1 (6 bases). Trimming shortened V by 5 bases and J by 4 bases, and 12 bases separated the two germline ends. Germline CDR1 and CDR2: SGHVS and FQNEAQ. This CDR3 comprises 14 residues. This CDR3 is CASSARTDYNEQFF. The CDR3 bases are TGTGCCAGCAGCGCACGGACAGATTACAATGAGCAGTTCTTC.

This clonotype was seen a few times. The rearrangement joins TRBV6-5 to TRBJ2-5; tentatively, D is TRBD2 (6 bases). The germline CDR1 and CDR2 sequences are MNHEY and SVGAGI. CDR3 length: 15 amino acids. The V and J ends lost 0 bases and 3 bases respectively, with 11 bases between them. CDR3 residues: CASSYSLAPEETQYF. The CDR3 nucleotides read TGTGCCAGCAGTTACTCCCTAGCGCCAGAAGAGACCCAGTACTTC.